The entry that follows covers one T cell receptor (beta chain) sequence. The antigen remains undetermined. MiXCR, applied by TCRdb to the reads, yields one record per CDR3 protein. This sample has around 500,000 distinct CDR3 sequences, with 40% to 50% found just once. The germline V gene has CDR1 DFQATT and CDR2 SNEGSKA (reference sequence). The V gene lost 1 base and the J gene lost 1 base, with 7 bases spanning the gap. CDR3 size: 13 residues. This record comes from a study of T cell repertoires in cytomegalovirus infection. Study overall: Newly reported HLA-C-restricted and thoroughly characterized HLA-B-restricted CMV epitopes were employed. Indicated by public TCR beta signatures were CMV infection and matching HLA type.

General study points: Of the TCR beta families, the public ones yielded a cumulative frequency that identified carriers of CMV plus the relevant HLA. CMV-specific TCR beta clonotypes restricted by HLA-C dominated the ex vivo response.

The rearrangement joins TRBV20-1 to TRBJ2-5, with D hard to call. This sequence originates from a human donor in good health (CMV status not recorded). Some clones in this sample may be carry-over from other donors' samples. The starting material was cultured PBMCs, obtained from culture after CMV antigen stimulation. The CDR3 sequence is CSARGWVQETQYF. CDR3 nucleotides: TGCAGTGCTAGAGGTTGGGTCCAAGAGACCCAGTACTTC.